These 11 T cell receptor beta chains came from one sample sequenced in a study of blood T cell repertoires in COVID-19 (dated by TCRdb to the early 2020s). Library construction relied on the immunoSEQ multiplex PCR assay. TCRdb's version of the immuneACCESS table is confined to in-frame rearrangements and falls short of the full clone set. An unresolved V gene accounts for under half of the shortfall where checked; the remainder is of unknown origin. For this sample the table gives around 230,000 clones, of which 86% were detected only once. Clones ranked in the top ten supply 3.5% to 4.5% of the sample. Input material: PBMCs or T cells enriched from blood (not recorded which). The receptors stem from a woman aged 40 to 49 with acute COVID-19.

V usage is TRBV5-6 and J usage is TRBJ1-4, with D possibly being TRBD1 (6 bases). Germline CDR1 SGHDT, CDR2 YYEEEE. The CDR3 loop spans 16 amino acids. The V end lost 2 bases, the J end lost 5 bases, and 16 bases lay between the germline ends. This chain's CDR3 is CASSFAPQGWNEKLFF. The CDR3 nucleotides are TGTGCCAGCAGCTTCGCTCCACAGGGCTGGAATGAAAAACTGTTTTTT.

The chain links TRBV4-3 to TRBJ2-3; the D gene is possibly TRBD2 (5 bases). Germline V gene lookup returns CDR1 LGHNA and CDR2 YSLEER. Trimming took 2 bases from V and 3 from J, leaving 15 bases between them. The CDR3 contains 16 residues. For the CDR3, the DNA is TGCGCCAGCAGCCAAAACCCTAGCTTACGGACAGATACGCAGTATTTT. Translation: CASSQNPSLRTDTQYF.

The chain has TRBV2 and TRBJ2-3, with a weak D call TRBD2 (6 bases). Trimming removed 0 bases at V and 6 bases at J, with 10 bases between. This CDR3 is 14 amino acids long. Germline CDR1 SNHLY, CDR2 FYNNEI. CDR3 DNA: TGTGCCAGCAGTGAAGCCCTAGCGAGGGATACGCAGTATTTT. Protein: CASSEALARDTQYF.

This rearrangement joins TRBV19 to TRBJ1-2, with 10 bases identical to TRBD1. Trimming at V came to 6 bases and at J to 0 bases, leaving 4 bases not matched to a gene. The CDR3 length is 15 residues. Germline V CDR1 and CDR2: LNHDA, SQIVND (reference sequence). CDR3 loop: CASRGTGASNYGYTF. The CDR3, as DNA: TGTGCCAGTAGAGGGACAGGGGCCTCTAACTATGGCTACACCTTC.

V and J are TRBV5-5 and TRBJ2-1; 8 nucleotides line up with TRBD1. Germline trimming cut 0 bases from V and 3 bases from J; bases unmatched to any gene: 5. CDR1 SGHKS and CDR2 YYEKEE come from the germline V gene (reference sequence). This CDR3 comprises 16 residues. The CDR3, as DNA: TGTGCCAGCAGCTTGGATGCAGGGGGCGGCTACAATGAGCAGTTCTTC. Protein sequence: CASSLDAGGGYNEQFF. Drawing the rest from reference TRBV5-5 and TRBJ2-1, the complete variable domain is DAGVTQSPTHLIKTRGQQVTLRCSPISGHKSVSWYQQVLGQGPQFIFQYYEKEERGRGNFPDRFSARQFPNYSSELNVNALLLGDSALYLCASSLDAGGGYNEQFFGPGTRLTVL.

This sequence joins TRBV5-1 and TRBJ2-3, with a weak D call TRBD2 (6 bases). Looked up from germline, CDR1 is SGHRS and CDR2 is YFSETQ. This CDR3 spans 15 amino acids. Trimming removed 0 bases at V and 1 base at J, with 9 bases between. The CDR3 sequence: CASSLDLAGTDTQYF. In DNA, the CDR3 is TGCGCCAGCAGCTTGGACTTAGCGGGCACAGATACGCAGTATTTT.

The chain joins TRBV6-1 to TRBJ2-1, with D unclear. V was cut by 1 base and J by 8 bases, with 6 bases left in between. This CDR3 contains 12 residues. Germline CDR1 and CDR2: MNHNS and SASEGT. CDR3 protein: CASSEVADEQFF. CDR3 nucleotides: TGTGCCAGCAGTGAAGTAGCAGATGAGCAGTTCTTC.

This clone was counted between two and nine times. The chain employs TRBV18 and TRBJ2-1; the D gene is possibly TRBD1 (6 bases). Per germline, CDR1 KGHSH and CDR2 LQKENI. The CDR3 spans 13 residues. The germline V and J ends were trimmed by 5 bases and 7 bases, with 12 bases remaining between them. CDR3 protein: CASSGTPGNEQFF. The CDR3 DNA follows: TGTGCCAGCTCAGGGACACCCGGGAATGAGCAGTTCTTC.

This clone is a singleton in its sample. The gene calls are TRBV2 and TRBJ2-7; D is possibly TRBD1 (6 bases). The V end was cut by 4 bases, the J end by 0 bases, with 10 bases between. Germline assignment: CDR1 SNHLY and CDR2 FYNNEI. The CDR3 is 14 residues long. The CDR3 coding sequence is TGTGCCAGCAGTGGGACAGTAAGCTCCTACGAGCAGTACTTC. Translation: CASSGTVSSYEQYF.

The chain joins TRBV7-3 to TRBJ2-3; D is perhaps TRBD1 (5 bases). Per the germline V gene, CDR1 is SGHTA and CDR2 is FQGTGA. Trimming removed 5 bases at V and 0 bases at J, with 9 bases between. The CDR3 has 14 amino acids. The CDR3 spells CASSPTESTDTQYF. CDR3 nucleotides: TGTGCCAGCAGCCCGACAGAGAGCACAGATACGCAGTATTTT. The variable domain in full, with the rest retrieved from reference TRBV7-3 and TRBJ2-3, is GAGVSQTPSNKVTEKGKYVELRCDPISGHTALYWYRQSLGQGPEFLIYFQGTGAADDSGLPNDRFFAVRPEGSVSTLKIQRTERGDSAVYLCASSPTESTDTQYFGPGTRLTVL.

CDR3 DNA: TGCGCCAGCAGCTTGGGGGCTAGCGGGGTCAATGAGCAGTTCTTC. This encodes CASSLGASGVNEQFF. The genes are TRBV5-1 and TRBJ2-1, with 9 nucleotides matching TRBD2. With 0 bases clipped from V and 6 bases from J, the junction kept 4 bases outside the gene matches. The CDR3 is 15 residues long. Germline assignment: CDR1 SGHRS and CDR2 YFSETQ.